Shown below are 9 T cell receptor beta chains from a single sample sequenced in a study of chemoradiotherapy in HPV16-positive cancers (dated by TCRdb to the early 2020s). Libraries came from the immunoSEQ multiplex PCR assay. Held by TCRdb, this immuneACCESS table contains in-frame sequences only and omits some clones. Under half of the omission traces to an unresolved V gene where checked; the cause of the rest is unknown. This sample is represented by about 5,800 clones; just over 85% of them were singletons. The ten top clones hold 25% to 30% of the sample. The input for sequencing was blood, taken from a patient who underwent chemoradiotherapy. These receptors originate from a human donor with HPV-associated anogenital cancer.

This clone rates as large (0.1 to 1%). The chain joins TRBV6-4 to TRBJ2-2; TRBD2 matches 7 bases. There are 16 residues in the CDR3. The V segment lost 0 bases and the J segment 8 bases; nucleotides outside the gene matches: 9. Germline CDR1 reads MRHNA; CDR2 reads SNTAGT. This chain's CDR3 is CASSDSISGHRGELFF. The CDR3 DNA reads as TGTGCCAGCAGTGACTCGATTAGCGGGCACCGTGGGGAGCTGTTTTTT.

The chain links TRBV6-5 to TRBJ2-7; D is uncertain. The CDR3 covers 14 residues. V was clipped by 7 bases and J by 2 bases, with 15 bases between them. The V gene's germline CDR1 is MNHEY and CDR2 SVGAGI. CDR3 region: CASTPKFDTYEQYF. The CDR3 DNA sequence: TGTGCCAGCACCCCTAAGTTTGACACCTACGAGCAGTACTTC.

The chain joins TRBV18 to TRBJ1-3; D is possibly TRBD1 (5 bases). The CDR3 covers 17 residues. The germline V and J ends were trimmed by 2 bases and 3 bases, with 17 bases remaining between them. Germline values: CDR1 KGHSH, CDR2 LQKENI. CDR3 residues: CASSPNRLGAGGNTIYF. CDR3 nucleotide sequence: TGTGCCAGCTCACCAAACCGACTAGGGGCAGGTGGAAACACCATATATTTT. The whole variable domain, remainder taken from reference TRBV18 and TRBJ1-3, is NAGVMQNPRHLVRRRGQEARLRCSPMKGHSHVYWYRQLPEEGLKFMVYLQKENIIDESGMPKERFSAEFPKEGPSILRIQQVVRGDSAAYFCASSPNRLGAGGNTIYFGEGSWLTVV.

The chain combines TRBV19 with TRBJ1-5, with D perhaps TRBD1 (5 bases). Trimming stripped 1 base from V and 3 bases from J, with 19 bases between. The CDR3 is made up of 18 amino acids. Germline V CDR1 and CDR2: LNHDA, SQIVND (reference sequence). The CDR3 protein is CASSIAGLWSIHNQPQHF. CDR3 coding DNA: TGTGCCAGTAGTATAGCAGGGCTTTGGTCGATACACAATCAGCCCCAGCATTTT.

This chain connects TRBV6-1 to TRBJ1-5; D gene uncertain. The germline V gene encodes CDR1 MNHNS and CDR2 SASEGT. The CDR3 has 16 residues. V was pared by 4 bases and J by 6 bases, with 19 bases between. The CDR3 DNA is TGTGCCAGCAGTGGCCAAGTATCGGGTTTTCTTCAGCCCCAGCATTTT. As protein: CASSGQVSGFLQPQHF.

The chain links TRBV11-3 to TRBJ2-3, with D unclear. The CDR3 runs to 13 residues. From germline, CDR1 is SGHNT and CDR2 YENEEA. Trimming shortened V by 2 bases and J by 5 bases, and 8 bases separated the two germline ends. The CDR3 here is CASSLSNEDTQYF. For the CDR3, the DNA is TGTGCCAGCAGCTTATCCAACGAAGATACGCAGTATTTT.

This chain uses TRBV18 with TRBJ1-1, with TRBD1 as a possible D gene (6 bases). The CDR3 contains 15 residues. Germline V gene sequence: CDR1 KGHSH, CDR2 LQKENI. The ends were cut back, 4 bases at V and 2 bases at J, with 14 bases in the middle. CDR3 sequence (DNA): TGTGCCAGCTCACGAGGCGGGACACCAAACACTGAAGCTTTCTTT. The encoded protein is CASSRGGTPNTEAFF. Based on the CDR3 plus reference TRBV18 and TRBJ1-1, the full variable domain is NAGVMQNPRHLVRRRGQEARLRCSPMKGHSHVYWYRQLPEEGLKFMVYLQKENIIDESGMPKERFSAEFPKEGPSILRIQQVVRGDSAAYFCASSRGGTPNTEAFFGQGTRLTVV.

The chain employs TRBV5-1 and TRBJ2-1; 10 bases fit TRBD2. With 2 bases clipped from V and 4 bases from J, the junction kept 3 bases outside the gene matches. This CDR3 is 15 amino acids long. Germline-derived CDR1 and CDR2 are SGHRS and YFSETQ. The CDR3 sequence is CASSFSSGGYNEQFF. The CDR3 DNA reads as TGCGCCAGCAGCTTCTCTAGCGGGGGTTACAATGAGCAGTTCTTC.

V usage is TRBV4-3 and J usage is TRBJ1-6; 7 nucleotides align to TRBD1. CDR1 LGHNA and CDR2 YSLEER come from the germline V gene. Germline trimming cut 4 bases from V and 5 bases from J; bases unmatched to any gene: 8. The CDR3 is 16 amino acids. The CDR3 loop reads CASSLVAGGHNSPLHF. CDR3 sequence (DNA): TGCGCCAGCAGCCTCGTAGCAGGGGGGCATAATTCACCCCTCCACTTT.